This is a list of T cell receptor beta chains from one sample in a study of T cells in Graves' hyperthyroidism and ophthalmopathy. From the multiplex PCR reads, TCRdb called clonotypes with MiXCR, one entry per CDR3 protein. There are more than 500,000 distinct CDR3 sequences in the sample; around 50% occur only once, and about 45% lies in the top ten. The specimen was peripheral blood or thyroid tissue (not recorded which). All receptors come from an adult woman with Graves' disease, either hyperthyroidism or ophthalmopathy (not recorded which). The CDR3 runs from the conserved cysteine through the conserved F or W. D genes are given only for firm matches. Expanded clones are given a class, and other clones once, few, many or no size at all.

v_gene,j_gene,d_gene,abundance,CDR3nt,CDR3aa
TRBV10-3,TRBJ1-1,TRBD1,once,TGTGCCATCAGTAGACAGGGAAGAGCGGACACTGAAGCTTTCTTT,CAISRQGRADTEAFF
TRBV7-2,TRBJ1-6,TRBD1,few,TGTGCCAGCAGCTCCGACAGGGGAACGTCACCCCTCCACTTT,CASSSDRGTSPLHF
TRBV3-1,TRBJ1-1,.,.,TGTGCCAGCAGCCAAGCAGAGGTCAGGGGATCTGAAGCTTTCTTT,CASSQAEVRGSEAFF
TRBV2,TRBJ1-1,.,.,TGTGCTAGAGATAGGGCCAGGGGCACTGAAGCTTTCTTT,CARDRARGTEAFF
TRBV7-2,TRBJ2-3,.,.,TGTGCCAGCAGCCCCTCTTTCCGCGAATCGCAGTATTTT,CASSPSFRESQYF
TRBV20-1,TRBJ2-1,TRBD1,once,TGCAGTGCTAAATCGGGCGGGACAGGGGTTAATGAGCAGTTCTTC,CSAKSGGTGVNEQFF
TRBV4-3,TRBJ1-4,.,many,TGCGCCAGCAGCCAAGAGTGGTCTAATGAAAAACTGTTTTTT,CASSQEWSNEKLFF
TRBV4-1,TRBJ2-7,.,.,TGCGCCAGCAGCCAAGATACGGCGGGATTAAAGCAGTACTTC,CASSQDTAGLKQYF
TRBV7-9,TRBJ1-1,.,.,TGTGCCAGCAGCAAGAGGCAGGGGCACACTGAAGCTTTCTTT,CASSKRQGHTEAFF
TRBV7-2,TRBJ1-2,.,.,TGTGCCAGCAGCGAAAGGGACGATGGCTACACCTTC,CASSERDDGYTF
TRBV19,TRBJ1-5,.,.,TGTGCCAGTAGTATAGGGGTGAGCAATCAGCCCCAGCATTTT,CASSIGVSNQPQHF